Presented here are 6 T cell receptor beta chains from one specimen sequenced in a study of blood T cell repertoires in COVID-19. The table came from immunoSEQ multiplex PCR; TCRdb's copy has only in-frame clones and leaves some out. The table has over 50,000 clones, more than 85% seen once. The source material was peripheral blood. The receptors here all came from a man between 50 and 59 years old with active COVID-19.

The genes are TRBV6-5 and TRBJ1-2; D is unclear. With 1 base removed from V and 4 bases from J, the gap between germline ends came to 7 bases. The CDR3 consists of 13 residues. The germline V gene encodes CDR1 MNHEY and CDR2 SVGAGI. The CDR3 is CASSYWEGYGYTF. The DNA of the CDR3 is TGTGCCAGCAGTTACTGGGAGGGCTATGGCTACACCTTC.

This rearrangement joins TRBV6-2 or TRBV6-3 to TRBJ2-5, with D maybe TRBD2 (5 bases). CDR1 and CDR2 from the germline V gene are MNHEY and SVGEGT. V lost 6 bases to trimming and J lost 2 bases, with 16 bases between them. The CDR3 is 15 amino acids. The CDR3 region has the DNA TGTGCCAGCAGCGCTTCGCGGGTTCCTCAAGAGACCCAGTACTTC. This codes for CASSASRVPQETQYF.

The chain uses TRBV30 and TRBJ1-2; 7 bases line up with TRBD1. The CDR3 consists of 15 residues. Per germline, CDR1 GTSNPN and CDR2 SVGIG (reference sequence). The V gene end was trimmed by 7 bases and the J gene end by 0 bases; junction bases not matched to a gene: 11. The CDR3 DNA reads TGTGCCTCGCTCAGGGGGGCACTAACTAACTATGGCTACACCTTC. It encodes CASLRGALTNYGYTF. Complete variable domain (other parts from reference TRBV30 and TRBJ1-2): SQTIHQWPATLVQPVGSPLSLECTVEGTSNPNLYWYRQAAGRGLQLLFYSVGIGQISSEVPQNLSASRPQDRQFILSSKKLLLSDSGFYLCASLRGALTNYGYTFGSGTRLTVV.

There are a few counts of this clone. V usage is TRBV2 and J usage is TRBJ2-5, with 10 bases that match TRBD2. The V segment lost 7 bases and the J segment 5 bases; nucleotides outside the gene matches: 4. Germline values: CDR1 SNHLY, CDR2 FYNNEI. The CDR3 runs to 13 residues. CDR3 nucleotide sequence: TGTGCCAGCACCCCTAGCGGGGGCGAGACCCAGTACTTC. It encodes CASTPSGGETQYF.

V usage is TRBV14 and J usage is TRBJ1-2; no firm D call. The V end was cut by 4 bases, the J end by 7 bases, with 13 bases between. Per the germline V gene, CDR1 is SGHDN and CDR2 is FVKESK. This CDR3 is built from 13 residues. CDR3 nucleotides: TGTGCCAGCAGCCTCCGGCGGGAGGTTGGCTACACCTTC. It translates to CASSLRREVGYTF.

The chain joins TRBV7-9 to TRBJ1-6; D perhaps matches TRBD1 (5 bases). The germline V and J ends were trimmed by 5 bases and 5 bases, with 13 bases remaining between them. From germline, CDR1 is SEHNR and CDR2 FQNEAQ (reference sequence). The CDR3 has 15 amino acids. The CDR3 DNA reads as TGTGCCAGCAGCCCGAGAGCAGGGAATAATTCACCCCTCCACTTT. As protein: CASSPRAGNNSPLHF.